Listed below are T cell receptor beta chains from one sample, sequenced in a study of blood T cell repertoires in COVID-19. Clones were read by immunoSEQ multiplex PCR, and TCRdb kept only the in-frame ones, dropping some. This sample has over 25,000 clones, with around 85% found just once. Sequences were obtained from peripheral blood. The receptors shown here come from a human donor in a cohort sampled during active COVID-19. Each CDR3 is given with its conserved first and last residue. Each record gives: CDR3 protein, J gene, V gene, CDR3 length.

CDR3 protein: CASSSGQPRGMNTEAFF; J gene: TRBJ1-1; V gene: TRBV5-1; CDR3 length: 17
CDR3 protein: CAWSEGGGPDTQYF; J gene: TRBJ2-3; V gene: TRBV30; CDR3 length: 14
CDR3 protein: CASSLVPAAAGGTGELFF; J gene: TRBJ2-2; V gene: TRBV7-6; CDR3 length: 18
CDR3 protein: CASSPTGTGVEQYF; J gene: TRBJ2-7; V gene: TRBV18; CDR3 length: 14
CDR3 protein: CASTGLHRETQYF; J gene: TRBJ2-5; V gene: TRBV6-6; CDR3 length: 13
CDR3 protein: CASSQDATGYSYEQYF; J gene: TRBJ2-7; V gene: TRBV4-1; CDR3 length: 16
CDR3 protein: CASSGGQGESYGYTF; J gene: TRBJ1-2; V gene: TRBV7-2; CDR3 length: 15
CDR3 protein: CASSVGASGRSTPDTQYF; J gene: TRBJ2-3; V gene: TRBV9; CDR3 length: 18
CDR3 protein: CASSLGLAGPYNEQFF; J gene: TRBJ2-1; V gene: TRBV7-8; CDR3 length: 16
CDR3 protein: CASSASPHYEQYF; J gene: TRBJ2-7; V gene: TRBV9; CDR3 length: 13
CDR3 protein: CASSSDSGHEQYF; J gene: TRBJ2-7; V gene: TRBV27; CDR3 length: 13
CDR3 protein: CAWSPGQGNTEAFF; J gene: TRBJ1-1; V gene: TRBV30; CDR3 length: 14
CDR3 protein: CASSAPLQGAYNEQYF; J gene: TRBJ2-7; V gene: TRBV7-9; CDR3 length: 16
CDR3 protein: CASSLLGGNTEAFF; J gene: TRBJ1-1; V gene: TRBV5-1; CDR3 length: 14
CDR3 protein: CASSPIGGTEAFF; J gene: TRBJ1-1; V gene: TRBV18; CDR3 length: 13
CDR3 protein: CASSIDGWTSGTASYEQYF; J gene: TRBJ2-7; V gene: TRBV19; CDR3 length: 19
CDR3 protein: CASSRRGLDEQYF; J gene: TRBJ2-7; V gene: TRBV3-1/TRBV3-2; CDR3 length: 13
CDR3 protein: CASSPPGLAGLDEQYF; J gene: TRBJ2-7; V gene: TRBV18; CDR3 length: 16
CDR3 protein: CASTPGVYEQYF; J gene: TRBJ2-7; V gene: TRBV5-8; CDR3 length: 12
CDR3 protein: CASSPRLAGGSDTQYF; J gene: TRBJ2-3; V gene: TRBV3-1/TRBV3-2; CDR3 length: 16
CDR3 protein: CASSPGQGADTQYF; J gene: TRBJ2-3; V gene: TRBV18; CDR3 length: 14
CDR3 protein: CASRDRGGVTDTQYF; J gene: TRBJ2-3; V gene: TRBV27; CDR3 length: 15
CDR3 protein: CASQQGIPRTFYQPQHF; J gene: TRBJ1-5; V gene: TRBV19; CDR3 length: 17
CDR3 protein: CASSRPGLGTGELFF; J gene: TRBJ2-2; V gene: TRBV19; CDR3 length: 15
CDR3 protein: CASSSKQGGQYF; J gene: TRBJ2-3; V gene: TRBV6-5; CDR3 length: 12
CDR3 protein: CASRNWASTDTQYF; J gene: TRBJ2-3; V gene: TRBV2; CDR3 length: 14
CDR3 protein: CASSQGPGQGFHEQYF; J gene: TRBJ2-7; V gene: TRBV3-1/TRBV3-2; CDR3 length: 16
CDR3 protein: CASSLGLAGTGLYF; J gene: TRBJ2-7; V gene: TRBV7-2; CDR3 length: 14
CDR3 protein: CSGQTNTGELFF; J gene: TRBJ2-2; V gene: TRBV29-1; CDR3 length: 12
CDR3 protein: CASSLTGSQPQHF; J gene: TRBJ1-5; V gene: TRBV12-3/TRBV12-4; CDR3 length: 13
CDR3 protein: CASSLDDRESYGYTF; J gene: TRBJ1-2; V gene: TRBV11-3; CDR3 length: 15
CDR3 protein: CASSLGTGTGSETQYF; J gene: TRBJ2-5; V gene: TRBV13; CDR3 length: 16
CDR3 protein: CASSIGGLAPYGYTF; J gene: TRBJ1-2; V gene: TRBV19; CDR3 length: 15
CDR3 protein: CAWCLRGNTEAFF; J gene: TRBJ1-1; V gene: TRBV30; CDR3 length: 13
CDR3 protein: CASSERAGGAGYTF; J gene: TRBJ1-2; V gene: TRBV6-1; CDR3 length: 14
CDR3 protein: CASSLSGQLYEQYF; J gene: TRBJ2-7; V gene: TRBV18; CDR3 length: 14
CDR3 protein: CASSLTGGIGNTIYF; J gene: TRBJ1-3; V gene: TRBV7-9; CDR3 length: 15
CDR3 protein: CATARVGAGHNEQFF; J gene: TRBJ2-1; V gene: TRBV24-1; CDR3 length: 15
CDR3 protein: CASSPGQGFTGELFF; J gene: TRBJ2-2; V gene: TRBV2; CDR3 length: 15
CDR3 protein: CASSQSSSGLMGTQYF; J gene: TRBJ2-5; V gene: TRBV7-2; CDR3 length: 16
CDR3 protein: CASSPGGLETQYF; J gene: TRBJ2-5; V gene: TRBV2; CDR3 length: 13
CDR3 protein: CASLGQGAYEQYF; J gene: TRBJ2-7; V gene: TRBV6-5; CDR3 length: 13
CDR3 protein: CSASLAGEETQYF; J gene: TRBJ2-5; V gene: TRBV20-1; CDR3 length: 13
CDR3 protein: CASRAGGLSDTQYF; J gene: TRBJ2-3; V gene: TRBV10-2; CDR3 length: 14
CDR3 protein: CASSFRPGPNQPQHF; J gene: TRBJ1-5; V gene: TRBV28; CDR3 length: 15
CDR3 protein: CASSPGGTSYEQYF; J gene: TRBJ2-7; V gene: TRBV7-8; CDR3 length: 14
CDR3 protein: CASSPTLTNEKLFF; J gene: TRBJ1-4; V gene: TRBV7-9; CDR3 length: 14
CDR3 protein: CAISEQGGTNEKLFF; J gene: TRBJ1-4; V gene: TRBV10-3; CDR3 length: 15
CDR3 protein: CASSLAGGIQETQYF; J gene: TRBJ2-5; V gene: TRBV5-1; CDR3 length: 15
CDR3 protein: CASSPRGSEQFF; J gene: TRBJ2-1; V gene: TRBV6-6; CDR3 length: 12
CDR3 protein: CASSEDGTYFYF; J gene: TRBJ2-5; V gene: TRBV6-1; CDR3 length: 12
CDR3 protein: CASSQMSSTDTQYF; J gene: TRBJ2-3; V gene: TRBV14; CDR3 length: 14
CDR3 protein: CASSLLQSKNIQYF; J gene: TRBJ2-4; V gene: TRBV28; CDR3 length: 14
CDR3 protein: CASSSSGRARETQYF; J gene: TRBJ2-5; V gene: TRBV28; CDR3 length: 15
CDR3 protein: CASSPGLAGESQYF; J gene: TRBJ2-5; V gene: TRBV5-1; CDR3 length: 14
CDR3 protein: CASTAGTGGGGTQYF; J gene: TRBJ2-5; V gene: TRBV6-5; CDR3 length: 15
CDR3 protein: CASSLASRGSGNTIYF; J gene: TRBJ1-3; V gene: TRBV7-8; CDR3 length: 16
CDR3 protein: CASSLTRRETQYF; J gene: TRBJ2-5; V gene: TRBV5-1; CDR3 length: 13
CDR3 protein: CASWAEVGVTEAFF; J gene: TRBJ1-1; V gene: TRBV2; CDR3 length: 14
CDR3 protein: CASSPGGSYEQYF; J gene: TRBJ2-7; V gene: TRBV7-3; CDR3 length: 13